The rows below give T cell receptor beta chains drawn from one sample of a study of shared clonotypes between healthy human individuals. The method was immunoSEQ multiplex PCR; TCRdb's version includes in-frame clones alone and lacks a portion of them. The sample lists about 2.4 million clones, roughly 93% occurring once. Sequencing was carried out using naive CD4+ T cells from PBMCs. The receptors shown here come from a man between 18 and 29 years old in good health. Some clones in this sample may be carry-over from other donors' samples. CDR3s include the opening cysteine and the closing phenylalanine or tryptophan. Some rows have no size entry. The others give once, few or many, or a class for an expanded clone.

CDR3	V	J	size
CASSYMEGGYGYTF	TRBV6-5	TRBJ1-2	NA
CASSLVPSNTEAFF	TRBV7-2	TRBJ1-1	NA
CASQSTGTSTDTQYF	TRBV19	TRBJ2-3	NA
CASSEQGPGTNTEAFF	TRBV2	TRBJ1-1	NA
CASSFRDRRNEKLFF	TRBV7-2	TRBJ1-4	NA
CASRNSGANVLTF	TRBV11-2	TRBJ2-6	NA
CASRPNGGSYEQYF	TRBV2	TRBJ2-7	NA
CASSTRQTGGNQPQHF	TRBV11-2	TRBJ1-5	NA
CASSRTSGVSIYNEQFF	TRBV5-1	TRBJ2-1	NA
CASRREILAGNTIYF	TRBV2	TRBJ1-3	NA
CASGLEGSNEKLFF	TRBV4-3	TRBJ1-4	NA
CASSSTGVSYEQYF	TRBV28	TRBJ2-7	NA
CASSPLRGNSPLHF	TRBV18	TRBJ1-6	NA
CATRPPGDTQYF	TRBV6-1	TRBJ2-3	once
CASSHPGEKLFF	TRBV4-1	TRBJ1-4	NA
CAWMARLAGGPLQETQYF	TRBV30	TRBJ2-5	NA
CASQEVANTEAFF	TRBV18	TRBJ1-1	NA
CASSQVTGGVFTGELFF	TRBV4-1	TRBJ2-2	NA
CASSQGVYNEQFF	TRBV14	TRBJ2-1	NA
CASGAGGNYGYTF	TRBV5-1	TRBJ1-2	NA
CASSYTEQTEAFF	TRBV6-9	TRBJ1-1	NA
CASRAITTTDTQYF	TRBV6-5	TRBJ2-3	NA
CASSGSDEQFF	TRBV27	TRBJ2-1	few
CASSDWTSGTTGELFF	TRBV7-9	TRBJ2-2	NA
CASSAYEGGVADTQYF	TRBV25-1	TRBJ2-3	NA
CASSYRQGANTGELFF	TRBV23-1	TRBJ2-2	NA
CASSVPSVSTYEQYF	TRBV28	TRBJ2-7	NA
CASSFGSGGYNEQFF	TRBV6-5	TRBJ2-1	once